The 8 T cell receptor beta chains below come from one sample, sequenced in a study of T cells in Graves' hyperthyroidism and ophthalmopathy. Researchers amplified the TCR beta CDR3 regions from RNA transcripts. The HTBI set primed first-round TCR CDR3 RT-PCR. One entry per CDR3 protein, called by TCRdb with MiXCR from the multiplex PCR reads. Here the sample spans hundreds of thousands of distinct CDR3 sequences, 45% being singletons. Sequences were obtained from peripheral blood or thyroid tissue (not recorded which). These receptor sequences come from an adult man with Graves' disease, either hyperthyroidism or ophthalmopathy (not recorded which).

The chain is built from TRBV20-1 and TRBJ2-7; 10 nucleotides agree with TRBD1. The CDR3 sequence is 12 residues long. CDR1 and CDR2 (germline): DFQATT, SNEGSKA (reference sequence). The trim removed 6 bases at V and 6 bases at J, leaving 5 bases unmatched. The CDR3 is CSAGTGVSEQYF. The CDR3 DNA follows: TGCAGTGCGGGGACAGGGGTTAGCGAGCAGTACTTC.

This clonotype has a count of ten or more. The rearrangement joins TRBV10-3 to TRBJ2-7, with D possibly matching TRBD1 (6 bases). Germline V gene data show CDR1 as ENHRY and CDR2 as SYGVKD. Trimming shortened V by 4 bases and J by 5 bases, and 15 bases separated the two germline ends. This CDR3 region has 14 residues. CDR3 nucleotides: TGTGCCATCAGTGCCTCGGACAGCTCGGACGAGCAGTACTTC. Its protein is CAISASDSSDEQYF.

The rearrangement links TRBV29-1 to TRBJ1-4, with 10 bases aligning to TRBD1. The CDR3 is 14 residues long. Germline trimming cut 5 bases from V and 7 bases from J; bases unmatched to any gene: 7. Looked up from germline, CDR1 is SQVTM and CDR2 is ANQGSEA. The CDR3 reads CSVQTGTGVEKLFF. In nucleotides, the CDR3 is TGCAGCGTTCAAACCGGGACAGGGGTTGAAAAACTGTTTTTT.

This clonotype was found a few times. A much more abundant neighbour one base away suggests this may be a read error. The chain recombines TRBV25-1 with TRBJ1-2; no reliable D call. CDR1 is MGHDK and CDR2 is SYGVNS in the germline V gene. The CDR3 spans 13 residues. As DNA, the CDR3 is TGTGCCAGCAGTAGACGGGATACTTATGGCCACACCTTC. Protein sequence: CASSRRDTYGHTF.

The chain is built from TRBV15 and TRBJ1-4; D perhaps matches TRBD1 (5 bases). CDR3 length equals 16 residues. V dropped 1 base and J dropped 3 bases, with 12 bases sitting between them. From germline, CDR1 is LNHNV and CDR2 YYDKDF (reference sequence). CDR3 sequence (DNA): TGTGCCACCAGCAGAGGGAGGAGGGGATCTAATGAAAAACTGTTTTTT. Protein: CATSRGRRGSNEKLFF.

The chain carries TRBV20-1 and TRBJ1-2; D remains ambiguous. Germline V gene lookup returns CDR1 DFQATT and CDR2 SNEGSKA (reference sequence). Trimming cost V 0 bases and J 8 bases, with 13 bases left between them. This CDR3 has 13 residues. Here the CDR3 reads CSARDGHTRGYTF. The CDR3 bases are TGCAGTGCTAGAGATGGCCATACTAGGGGCTACACCTTC.

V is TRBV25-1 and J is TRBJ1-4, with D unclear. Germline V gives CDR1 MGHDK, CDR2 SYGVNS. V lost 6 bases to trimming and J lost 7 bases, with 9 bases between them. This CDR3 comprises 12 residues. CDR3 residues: CASSPSGEKLFF. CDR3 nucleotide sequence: TGTGCCAGCAGCCCCTCGGGTGAAAAACTGTTTTTT.

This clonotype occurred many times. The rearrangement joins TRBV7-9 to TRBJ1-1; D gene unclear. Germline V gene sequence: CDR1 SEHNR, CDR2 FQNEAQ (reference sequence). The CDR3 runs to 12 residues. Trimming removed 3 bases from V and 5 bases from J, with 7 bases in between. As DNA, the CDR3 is TGTGCCAGCAGCTTTTCGGGAACTGAAGCTTTCTTT. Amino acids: CASSFSGTEAFF.